The sequence of this T cell receptor (beta chain) was determined in a study of blood T cell repertoires in COVID-19. In the study overall: COVID-19 samples, acute and convalescent, were from the United States, Italy and Spain. The cDNA or gDNA used as material had been derived from T cells, B-cell-depleted T cells, or PBMCs.

As processed by the authors: By means of reference gene primer amplification, nucleated cell counts were estimated. Profiling relied on immunoSEQ multiplex PCR, and the TCRdb table lists in-frame clones only, not all of them. V, J and clone size are those of that table, while D and trimming were read from the DNA. The profile shows 85,000 to 120,000 clones, approximately 91% of them singletons. This CDR3 region has 12 residues. Germline CDR1 is LGHNA and CDR2 is YNFKEQ. Trimming shortened V by 4 bases and J by 8 bases, and 8 bases separated the two germline ends. This clonotype was obtained from a man between 18 and 35 years old with acute or convalescent COVID-19. The chain links TRBV4-2 to TRBJ1-4, with unresolved D. Sequencing was done on a sample of peripheral blood. CDR3 in DNA: TGTGCCAGCAGCCCCGGCAGGGAAAAACTGTTTTTT. Protein: CASSPGREKLFF.